The 23 T cell receptor beta chains presented below share a single source sample, sequenced in a study of blood T cell repertoires in COVID-19. Generated by immunoSEQ multiplex PCR, the TCRdb table keeps only in-frame clones and is missing some. Of roughly 160,000 clones listed, approximately 91% are singletons. Sequencing was done on a sample of peripheral blood. Receptors originate from a man between 18 and 35 years old with acute or convalescent COVID-19.

The chain is built from TRBV11-2 and TRBJ1-2; TRBD1 is a possible D gene (6 bases). CDR1 is SGHAT and CDR2 is FQNNGV in the germline V gene. The CDR3 is 17 residues long. The ends were cut back, 5 bases at V and 0 bases at J, with 19 bases in the middle. The CDR3 sequence: CASSPHLGDTTNYGYTF. CDR3 nucleotides: TGTGCCAGCAGCCCCCACCTTGGGGACACAACTAACTATGGCTACACCTTC.

The chain uses TRBV4-1 and TRBJ1-4; D ambiguous. This CDR3 has 14 residues. With 4 bases removed from V and 0 bases from J, the gap between germline ends came to 6 bases. Looked up from germline, CDR1 is MGHRA and CDR2 is YSYEKL. CDR3 in amino acids: CASSPSTTNEKLFF. CDR3 coding DNA: TGCGCCAGCAGCCCGTCTACAACTAATGAAAAACTGTTTTTT.

The rearrangement joins TRBV19 to TRBJ1-2; 7 nucleotides agree with TRBD1. J lost 7 bases, V lost 5 bases, and 7 bases had no gene match. Germline V gene lookup returns CDR1 LNHDA and CDR2 SQIVND (reference sequence). CDR3 size: 13 residues. The chain's CDR3 is CASSPRQGRGYTF. For the CDR3, the DNA is TGTGCCAGTAGTCCACGACAGGGTCGTGGCTACACCTTC.

V gene TRBV6-5 combines with J gene TRBJ2-3; 9 positions agree with TRBD1. The V gene's germline CDR1 is MNHEY and CDR2 SVGAGI. Trimming cost V 0 bases and J 3 bases; bases outside gene matches: 4. The CDR3 sequence is 16 residues long. The CDR3 region has the DNA TGTGCCAGCAGTTACTCAGGGACAGGGAGAACAGATACGCAGTATTTT. This translates into CASSYSGTGRTDTQYF.

The chain combines TRBV30 with TRBJ1-4; D perhaps matches TRBD1 (5 bases). CDR1 is GTSNPN and CDR2 is SVGIG in the germline V gene (reference sequence). CDR3 length equals 13 residues. Trimming took 4 bases from V and 7 from J, leaving 13 bases between them. CDR3 in amino acids: CAWTTWGGEKLFF. The CDR3 nucleotides are TGTGCCTGGACCACCTGGGGGGGTGAAAAACTGTTTTTT.

A single count supports this clone. The rearrangement links TRBV12-3 or TRBV12-4 to TRBJ2-3; D not resolved. V was cut by 5 bases and J by 9 bases, with 15 bases left in between. The CDR3 runs to 13 residues. The CDR3: CASSPPGEETQYF. DNA for the CDR3: TGTGCCAGCAGTCCGCCCGGCGAGGAAACGCAGTATTTT.

The chain uses TRBV11-3 and TRBJ1-3; 9 positions match TRBD1. CDR1 is SGHNT and CDR2 is YENEEA in the germline V gene. V trimming: 0 bases; J trimming: 0 bases; junction bases outside the gene matches: 12. This CDR3 has 20 residues. This CDR3 is CASSLEGQGGIMFSGNTIYF. In DNA form, the CDR3 reads TGTGCCAGCAGCTTAGAGGGACAGGGCGGTATTATGTTCTCTGGAAACACCATATATTTT.

As for this clone: This sample also contains other DNA sequences that code for the same CDR3. The CDR3 coding sequence is TGTGCCAGTCGGGACAGAGCTAACACCGGGGAGCTGTTTTTT. Protein: CASRDRANTGELFF. The V call is TRBV19, the J call TRBJ2-2; 7 bases line up with TRBD1. Unmatched junction bases numbered 5, after V lost 8 bases and J lost 2 bases. Germline CDR1 is LNHDA and CDR2 is SQIVND (reference sequence). This CDR3 contains 14 residues.

The chain links TRBV10-2 to TRBJ2-7; D possibly corresponds to TRBD1 (5 bases). Trimming shortened V by 7 bases and J by 4 bases, and 26 bases separated the two germline ends. The germline V gene has CDR1 WSHSY and CDR2 SAAADI. The CDR3 is made up of 17 amino acids. CDR3 residues: CASTHPTGQGSGYEQYF. CDR3 in DNA: TGCGCCAGCACCCACCCCACTGGCCAGGGAAGTGGGTACGAGCAGTACTTC.

V and J are TRBV3-1 (or the pseudogene TRBV3-2) and TRBJ1-3, with D hard to call. Trimming removed 5 bases from V and 0 bases from J, with 8 bases in between. CDR1 LGHDT and CDR2 YNNKEL come from the germline V gene (reference sequence). This CDR3 is built from 14 residues. CDR3 nucleotides: TGTGCCAGCAGCAACCCGGGCTCTGGAAACACCATATATTTT. It specifies CASSNPGSGNTIYF.

V is TRBV24-1 and J is TRBJ2-3; 10 nucleotides match TRBD2. Germline V gives CDR1 KGHDR, CDR2 SFDVKD. V was pared by 3 bases and J by 2 bases, with 7 bases of the junction left unmatched. The length of the CDR3 is 17 residues. CDR3: CATSDPSAGGPTDTQYF. In DNA form, the CDR3 reads TGTGCCACCAGTGATCCCTCAGCGGGAGGGCCCACAGATACGCAGTATTTT.

The chain has TRBV11-2 and TRBJ1-1; 11 nucleotides line up with TRBD1. The CDR3 consists of 18 residues. V lost 1 base, J lost 6 bases, and 13 bases stayed unmatched. From germline, CDR1 is SGHAT and CDR2 FQNNGV. The CDR3 here is CASSLGTGGAYGSAEAFF. The CDR3 coding sequence is TGTGCCAGCAGCTTAGGGACAGGGGGCGCTTATGGGAGCGCTGAAGCTTTCTTT.

The V gene is TRBV18, the J gene TRBJ2-2; 7 bases align to TRBD2. J was trimmed by 7 bases and V by 5 bases; bases with no gene match: 13. The CDR3 totals 16 residues. Per the germline V gene, CDR1 is KGHSH and CDR2 is LQKENI. The CDR3 loop is CASSYELAGVDGELFF. The CDR3 coding sequence is TGTGCCAGCTCATACGAATTAGCGGGCGTTGACGGGGAGCTGTTTTTT.

The CDR3 region is CASSYSRGGTEAFF. Written as DNA, the CDR3 is TGTGCCAGCAGTTACTCGAGGGGGGGCACTGAAGCTTTCTTT. The V call is TRBV6-6, the J call TRBJ1-1, with TRBD1 as a possible D gene (6 bases). The V gene's germline CDR1 is MNHNY and CDR2 SVGAGI (reference sequence). V was shortened by 0 bases and J by 4 bases, with 9 bases between the two germline ends. The CDR3 loop spans 14 amino acids.

V is TRBV12-3 or TRBV12-4 and J is TRBJ2-2, with D tentatively TRBD2 (6 bases). The CDR3 consists of 13 residues. V was clipped by 2 bases and J by 8 bases, with 9 bases between them. The CDR3 region is CASSLTGEGELFF. For the CDR3, the DNA is TGTGCCAGCAGTTTAACGGGGGAAGGGGAGCTGTTTTTT.

The V gene is TRBV24-1, the J gene TRBJ2-1; 10 nucleotides match TRBD2. Trimming at V came to 5 bases and at J to 10 bases, leaving 7 bases not matched to a gene. The CDR3 loop spans 14 amino acids. Looked up from germline, CDR1 is KGHDR and CDR2 is SFDVKD. The CDR3, as DNA: TGTGCCACCAGTGGAGCGGGAGGGCCTAAGGAGCAGTTCTTC. Translated, it gives CATSGAGGPKEQFF.

This chain joins TRBV15 and TRBJ1-1; D gene ambiguous. Trimming stripped 1 base from V and 1 base from J, with 7 bases between. This CDR3 comprises 14 residues. The germline gives CDR1 LNHNV, CDR2 YYDKDF (reference sequence). The CDR3 region has the DNA TGTGCCACCAGCAGAGCTGACTCGAACACTGAAGCTTTCTTT. Translation gives CATSRADSNTEAFF. Full variable domain (rest looked up from reference TRBV15 and TRBJ1-1): DAMVIQNPRYQVTQFGKPVTLSCSQTLNHNVMYWYQQKSSQAPKLLFHYYDKDFNNEADTPDNFQSRRPNTSFCFLDIRSPGLGDTAMYLCATSRADSNTEAFFGQGTRLTVV.

This rearrangement joins TRBV5-1 to TRBJ1-1; TRBD1 matches at 7 bases. With V trimmed by 3 bases and J by 5 bases, 7 bases remained unmatched. In germline, CDR1 is SGHRS, CDR2 YFSETQ. The CDR3 extends over 14 amino acids. The CDR3 loop is CASSSGQSGTEAFF. The CDR3 nucleotides are TGCGCCAGCAGCTCGGGACAGTCAGGAACTGAAGCTTTCTTT.

The chain links TRBV5-4 to TRBJ1-6, with a weak D call TRBD1 (6 bases). V lost 0 bases and J 9 bases, leaving 16 bases between the germline ends. Germline-derived CDR1 and CDR2 are SGHNT and YYREEE (reference sequence). This CDR3 comprises 16 residues. In DNA form, the CDR3 reads TGTGCCAGCAGCTTGGGTGGGGGCCGAAATCGTTCACCCCTCCACTTT. Translation: CASSLGGGRNRSPLHF.

This sequence joins TRBV24-1 and TRBJ2-1, with TRBD2 matching over 11 bases. Germline assignment: CDR1 KGHDR and CDR2 SFDVKD. V dropped 4 bases and J dropped 7; count of bases not matched to a gene: 14. There are 18 residues in the CDR3. The CDR3 loop is CATSDSSPLAGGLNEQFF. CDR3 sequence (DNA): TGTGCCACCAGTGACTCCAGCCCTCTAGCGGGAGGTTTAAATGAGCAGTTCTTC.

The chain couples TRBV4-2 to TRBJ1-3; no clear D. CDR1 is LGHNA and CDR2 is YNFKEQ in the germline V gene. Trimming removed 4 bases at V and 0 bases at J, with 7 bases between. The length of the CDR3 is 14 residues. The CDR3 DNA reads TGTGCCAGCAGCCCAGAGAGCTCTGGAAACACCATATATTTT. As protein: CASSPESSGNTIYF.

The chain employs TRBV5-6 and TRBJ1-6; D perhaps matches TRBD1 (5 bases). The CDR3 has 15 residues. Germline V gene data show CDR1 as SGHDT and CDR2 as YYEEEE. Deletions cut 3 bases from V and 10 bases from J, with 17 bases between. This CDR3 is CASSYRWGDRSPLHF. CDR3 bases: TGTGCCAGCAGCTACCGGTGGGGGGATAGGTCACCCCTCCACTTT. Together with reference TRBV5-6 and TRBJ1-6, the CDR3 gives the full variable domain: DAGVTQSPTHLIKTRGQQVTLRCSPKSGHDTVSWYQQALGQGPQFIFQYYEEEERQRGNFPDRFSGHQFPNYSSELNVNALLLGDSALYLCASSYRWGDRSPLHFGNGTRLTVT.

V gene TRBV12-3 or TRBV12-4 combines with J gene TRBJ2-7, with a weak D call TRBD1 (5 bases). Deletions cut 3 bases from V and 2 bases from J, with 8 bases between. The CDR3 has 13 amino acids. In DNA form, the CDR3 reads TGTGCCAGCAGTTTCAGGGCGGCCTACGAGCAGTACTTC. It codes for CASSFRAAYEQYF.